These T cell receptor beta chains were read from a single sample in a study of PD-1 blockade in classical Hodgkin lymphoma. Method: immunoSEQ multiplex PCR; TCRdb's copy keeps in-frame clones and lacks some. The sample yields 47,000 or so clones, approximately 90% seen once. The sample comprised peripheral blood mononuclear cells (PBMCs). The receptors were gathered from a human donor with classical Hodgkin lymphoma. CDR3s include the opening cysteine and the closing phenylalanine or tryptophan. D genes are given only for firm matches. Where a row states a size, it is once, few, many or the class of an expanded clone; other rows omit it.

CDR3 DNA: TGTGCCAGCAGACTTCAAAGACAGGCTGGGGCCAACGTCCTGACTTTC; CDR3 protein: CASRLQRQAGANVLTF; J gene: TRBJ2-6; V gene: TRBV6-6; clone size: .; CDR3 length: 16; D gene: .
CDR3 DNA: TGTGCCAGTAGTATAATAGCCGGAAATAGCAATCAGCCCCAGCATTTT; CDR3 protein: CASSIIAGNSNQPQHF; J gene: TRBJ1-5; V gene: TRBV19; clone size: .; CDR3 length: 16; D gene: .
CDR3 DNA: TGTGCCAGCACCCAATCTGTGACAGACCACTATGGCTACACCTTC; CDR3 protein: CASTQSVTDHYGYTF; J gene: TRBJ1-2; V gene: TRBV7-9; clone size: .; CDR3 length: 15; D gene: .
CDR3 DNA: TGTGCCAGCTCACCGATGGGACACCTCATCGGTAACTATGGCTACACCTTC; CDR3 protein: CASSPMGHLIGNYGYTF; J gene: TRBJ1-2; V gene: TRBV18; clone size: .; CDR3 length: 17; D gene: .
CDR3 DNA: TGCGCCAGCAGACTACCGGTTGTAGGACTCCGGACGGAGACCCAGTACTTC; CDR3 protein: CASRLPVVGLRTETQYF; J gene: TRBJ2-5; V gene: TRBV4-1; clone size: .; CDR3 length: 17; D gene: .
CDR3 DNA: TGTGCCAGCAGTCGTAGCGGGAGAAGGGAGACCCAGTACTTC; CDR3 protein: CASSRSGRRETQYF; J gene: TRBJ2-5; V gene: TRBV28; clone size: .; CDR3 length: 14; D gene: TRBD2
CDR3 DNA: TGCGCCAGCAGTACGGGTCCAATCCAATCTAACTATGGCTACACCTTC; CDR3 protein: CASSTGPIQSNYGYTF; J gene: TRBJ1-2; V gene: TRBV5-1; clone size: .; CDR3 length: 16; D gene: .
CDR3 DNA: TGTGCCAGCAGCCTTACTCAGGGGAGTCACGGCTACACCTTC; CDR3 protein: CASSLTQGSHGYTF; J gene: TRBJ1-2; V gene: TRBV7-2; clone size: .; CDR3 length: 14; D gene: .
CDR3 DNA: TGCGCCAGCAGCCCGGGACATTATCAGCCCCAGCATTTT; CDR3 protein: CASSPGHYQPQHF; J gene: TRBJ1-5; V gene: TRBV4-1; clone size: .; CDR3 length: 13; D gene: .
CDR3 DNA: TGTGCCAGTAGTATCACAGATACGCAGTATTTT; CDR3 protein: CASSITDTQYF; J gene: TRBJ2-3; V gene: TRBV19; clone size: .; CDR3 length: 11; D gene: .
CDR3 DNA: TGTGCCAGCAGCTTGGAGGGCTCTGGGGCCAACGTCCTGACTTTC; CDR3 protein: CASSLEGSGANVLTF; J gene: TRBJ2-6; V gene: TRBV5-8; clone size: .; CDR3 length: 15; D gene: .
CDR3 DNA: TGTGCCAGCAGCTTGACAGGGGGCGGGACTGAAGCTTTCTTT; CDR3 protein: CASSLTGGGTEAFF; J gene: TRBJ1-1; V gene: TRBV5-4; clone size: .; CDR3 length: 14; D gene: TRBD1
CDR3 DNA: TGTGCCAGCAGTAAATCGTCCGGTGTGGGGGGCTACACCTTC; CDR3 protein: CASSKSSGVGGYTF; J gene: TRBJ1-2; V gene: TRBV6-1; clone size: once; CDR3 length: 14; D gene: .
CDR3 DNA: TGTGCCAGCAGCGTAGGGCAGCTGAACACTGAAGCTTTCTTT; CDR3 protein: CASSVGQLNTEAFF; J gene: TRBJ1-1; V gene: TRBV9; clone size: .; CDR3 length: 14; D gene: .
CDR3 DNA: TGTGCCGCAGGCATAGGGGACACTGAAGCTTTCTTT; CDR3 protein: CAAGIGDTEAFF; J gene: TRBJ1-1; V gene: TRBV2; clone size: few; CDR3 length: 12; D gene: .
CDR3 DNA: TGTGCCTGGAGGGAAAACAGGGTTGGAGCTTTCTTT; CDR3 protein: CAWRENRVGAFF; J gene: TRBJ1-1; V gene: TRBV30; clone size: .; CDR3 length: 12; D gene: .
CDR3 DNA: TGTGCCAGCAGCTTTACAGCTAACACTGAAGCTTTCTTT; CDR3 protein: CASSFTANTEAFF; J gene: TRBJ1-1; V gene: TRBV11-3; clone size: .; CDR3 length: 13; D gene: .
CDR3 DNA: TGTGCCAGCAGCTCGGGACAATCGGTCACCGGGCAGTACTTC; CDR3 protein: CASSSGQSVTGQYF; J gene: TRBJ2-7; V gene: TRBV11-2; clone size: .; CDR3 length: 14; D gene: .
CDR3 DNA: TGCGCCAGCAGCCTCCGGACCGTTGAACAAGAGACCCAGTACTTC; CDR3 protein: CASSLRTVEQETQYF; J gene: TRBJ2-5; V gene: TRBV5-1; clone size: .; CDR3 length: 15; D gene: .
CDR3 DNA: TGTGCCAGCAGCGAACGTTCGGGATCAGGAGAGACCCAGTACTTC; CDR3 protein: CASSERSGSGETQYF; J gene: TRBJ2-5; V gene: TRBV11-2; clone size: once; CDR3 length: 15; D gene: .
CDR3 DNA: TGCAGTGCTTCCGCGGGGGTTGGCTACACCTTC; CDR3 protein: CSASAGVGYTF; J gene: TRBJ1-2; V gene: TRBV20-1; clone size: .; CDR3 length: 11; D gene: .
CDR3 DNA: TGTGCCAGCAGTGAGGACAGGGGAAACACCATATATTTT; CDR3 protein: CASSEDRGNTIYF; J gene: TRBJ1-3; V gene: TRBV6-1; clone size: .; CDR3 length: 13; D gene: TRBD1
CDR3 DNA: TGTGCCAGCAGCGTCTGGGGAGGAGAGACCCAGTACTTC; CDR3 protein: CASSVWGGETQYF; J gene: TRBJ2-5; V gene: TRBV9; clone size: .; CDR3 length: 13; D gene: .
CDR3 DNA: TGTGCCAGCAGCAAAACAGGGGCCAATGGCTACACCTTC; CDR3 protein: CASSKTGANGYTF; J gene: TRBJ1-2; V gene: TRBV6-6; clone size: .; CDR3 length: 13; D gene: TRBD1
CDR3 DNA: TGTGCCAGCTCACCAATTAGCACTGAAGCTTTCTTT; CDR3 protein: CASSPISTEAFF; J gene: TRBJ1-1; V gene: TRBV18; clone size: .; CDR3 length: 12; D gene: .
CDR3 DNA: TGTGCCAGCAGCTCAGCCCTTCAGGGGATATTGACAGATACGCAGTATTTT; CDR3 protein: CASSSALQGILTDTQYF; J gene: TRBJ2-3; V gene: TRBV7-9; clone size: .; CDR3 length: 17; D gene: .
CDR3 DNA: TGTGCCAGCAGTTTATGGGAGGCTAACACTGAAGCTTTCTTT; CDR3 protein: CASSLWEANTEAFF; J gene: TRBJ1-1; V gene: TRBV28; clone size: .; CDR3 length: 14; D gene: .
CDR3 DNA: TGTGCCAGCAGTGAAGTTGGGACAGGGGTTCGGCAAGAGACCCAGTACTTC; CDR3 protein: CASSEVGTGVRQETQYF; J gene: TRBJ2-5; V gene: TRBV6-1; clone size: .; CDR3 length: 17; D gene: TRBD1
CDR3 DNA: TGTGCCAGCAGCCCAAGGATGGCCGGGGAGCTGTTTTTT; CDR3 protein: CASSPRMAGELFF; J gene: TRBJ2-2; V gene: TRBV7-3; clone size: .; CDR3 length: 13; D gene: .
CDR3 DNA: TGTGCCAGCAGGCGACTAGCGGGGGCCTACGAGCAGTACTTC; CDR3 protein: CASRRLAGAYEQYF; J gene: TRBJ2-7; V gene: TRBV28; clone size: .; CDR3 length: 14; D gene: TRBD2
CDR3 DNA: TGTGCCAGCAGCCAGAAACCGTCACTAGCGGGGGGCACAGATACGCAGTATTTT; CDR3 protein: CASSQKPSLAGGTDTQYF; J gene: TRBJ2-3; V gene: TRBV4-2; clone size: .; CDR3 length: 18; D gene: TRBD2
CDR3 DNA: TGTGCCAGTAGTATAGATCTTGACAGTGATAGCACAGATACGCAGTATTTT; CDR3 protein: CASSIDLDSDSTDTQYF; J gene: TRBJ2-3; V gene: TRBV19; clone size: .; CDR3 length: 17; D gene: .
CDR3 DNA: TGTGCCAGCAGCTTGGAGGCTAGCGGATGGAAAGAGACCCAGTACTTC; CDR3 protein: CASSLEASGWKETQYF; J gene: TRBJ2-5; V gene: TRBV5-6; clone size: .; CDR3 length: 16; D gene: TRBD2